Each of the 14 T cell receptor beta chains below was sequenced from the same sample in a study of blood T cell repertoires in COVID-19. Assay used: immunoSEQ multiplex PCR; TCRdb lists only in-frame clones, some missing. Among 300,000 or so clones, around 92% were seen once, and the ten largest hold 6.4%. Sample: peripheral blood. Every receptor here comes from a man aged 18-30 years who had recovered from COVID-19.

The V gene is TRBV11-2, the J gene TRBJ2-1; D remains unclear. V was shortened by 1 base and J by 0 bases, with 7 bases between the two germline ends. Germline V gene lookup returns CDR1 SGHAT and CDR2 FQNNGV. The CDR3 sequence is 15 residues long. CDR3 bases: TGTGCCAGCAGCTTAGTATTTAGCTCCTACAATGAGCAGTTCTTC. Its translation is CASSLVFSSYNEQFF.

The rearrangement uses TRBV2 and TRBJ1-1; no definite D call. The CDR3 runs to 11 residues. CDR1 is SNHLY, CDR2 FYNNEI, per germline. Trimming took 7 bases from V and 3 from J, leaving 6 bases between them. DNA of the CDR3: TGTGCCAGCACCCCGGACACTGAAGCTTTCTTT. Its protein product is CASTPDTEAFF.

The chain links TRBV5-4 to TRBJ2-3, with 9 nucleotides matching TRBD2. Germline assignment: CDR1 SGHNT and CDR2 YYREEE (reference sequence). CDR3 length: 17 residues. With V trimmed by 4 bases and J by 4 bases, 13 bases remained unmatched. As DNA, the CDR3 is TGTGCCAGCAGCCCCCGGGGGCTAGCGGGGAAGGCAGATACGCAGTATTTT. Its translation: CASSPRGLAGKADTQYF.

The chain uses TRBV19 and TRBJ1-2; tentative D call: TRBD1 (6 bases). With 3 bases removed from V and 8 bases from J, the gap between germline ends came to 16 bases. This CDR3 is 14 amino acids long. Looked up from germline, CDR1 is LNHDA and CDR2 is SQIVND (reference sequence). The CDR3 sequence is CASSILDSGDGYTF. As DNA, the CDR3 is TGTGCCAGTAGTATTCTGGATTCAGGGGACGGCTACACCTTC. Filled out from reference TRBV19 and TRBJ1-2, the complete variable domain reads DGGITQSPKYLFRKEGQNVTLSCEQNLNHDAMYWYRQDPGQGLRLIYYSQIVNDFQKGDIAEGYSVSREKKESFPLTVTSAQKNPTAFYLCASSILDSGDGYTFGSGTRLTVV.

The chain links TRBV30 to TRBJ2-2, with 7 nucleotides matching TRBD1. The CDR3 loop spans 14 amino acids. The germline gives CDR1 GTSNPN, CDR2 SVGIG (reference sequence). The V segment lost 3 bases and the J segment 7 bases; nucleotides outside the gene matches: 8. CDR3: CAWSRFTGVGELFF. The CDR3 DNA sequence: TGTGCCTGGAGCCGATTTACAGGGGTCGGGGAGCTGTTTTTT.

The CDR3 DNA follows: TGTGCCACCAGCAGAGTCGGGGATCTGGAGCAGTACTTC. Protein sequence: CATSRVGDLEQYF. The V and J genes are TRBV15 and TRBJ2-7; maybe TRBD2 (5 bases). CDR1 is LNHNV, CDR2 YYDKDF, per germline (reference sequence). This CDR3 has 13 residues. The ends were cut back, 1 base at V and 7 bases at J, with 11 bases in the middle.

This clone was detected only a few times. This chain connects TRBV6-5 to TRBJ1-3; D is ambiguous. Per the germline V gene, CDR1 is MNHEY and CDR2 is SVGAGI. The CDR3 has 16 amino acids. V lost 0 bases, J lost 4 bases, and 13 bases lay in between. The CDR3 DNA sequence: TGTGCCAGCAGTTACTCCCTATCGATGTCCGGAAACACCATATATTTT. It is translated as CASSYSLSMSGNTIYF.

The chain uses TRBV13 and TRBJ2-7, with 14 bases lining up with TRBD2. The CDR3 has 17 amino acids. From germline, CDR1 is PRHDT and CDR2 FYEKMQ (reference sequence). The ends lost 4 bases at V and 1 base at J; junction bases unmatched: 6. CDR3 residues: CASSSGLAGALSYEQYF. The CDR3 coding sequence is TGTGCCAGCAGCTCGGGACTAGCGGGGGCCCTTTCCTACGAGCAGTACTTC.

The chain joins TRBV5-1 to TRBJ1-6, with D unresolved. The CDR3 runs 15 residues. Germline V gives CDR1 SGHRS, CDR2 YFSETQ. V gave up 1 base and J gave up 8 bases, with 13 bases separating them. The DNA of the CDR3 is TGCGCCAGCAGCTTGTTAACTGGGCGGGATTCACCCCTCCACTTT. Its translation is CASSLLTGRDSPLHF.

The CDR3 coding sequence is TGCGCCAGCAGCTTGGAGGCTAGCGGGAGTAGTGAGCAGTTCTTC. It translates to CASSLEASGSSEQFF. The chain recombines TRBV5-1 with TRBJ2-1; 10 bases are a match to TRBD2. Germline V gives CDR1 SGHRS, CDR2 YFSETQ. The CDR3 spans 15 residues. Trimming removed 0 bases from V and 9 bases from J; junction bases left unmatched: 6. The full variable domain, in which reference TRBV5-1 and TRBJ2-1 provide the parts outside the CDR3, is KAGVTQTPRYLIKTRGQQVTLSCSPISGHRSVSWYQQTPGQGLQFLFEYFSETQRNKGNFPGRFSGRQFSNSRSEMNVSTLELGDSALYLCASSLEASGSSEQFFGPGTRLTVL.

V usage is TRBV7-9 and J usage is TRBJ2-2; 9 bases match TRBD1. The CDR3 spans 13 residues. V lost 8 bases to trimming and J lost 7 bases; unmatched junction nucleotides: 5. In germline, CDR1 is SEHNR, CDR2 FQNEAQ (reference sequence). This CDR3 reads CASGGTGLGELFF. CDR3 nucleotide sequence: TGTGCCAGCGGCGGGACAGGGCTCGGGGAGCTGTTTTTT.

The J gene is TRBJ2-1, the V gene TRBV4-1; possible D gene TRBD1, 5 bases. Germline CDR1 MGHRA, CDR2 YSYEKL. The CDR3 consists of 12 residues. Trimming stripped 2 bases from V and 6 bases from J, with 5 bases between. The chain's CDR3 is CASSQRGNEQFF. In nucleotides, the CDR3 is TGCGCCAGCAGCCAAAGGGGCAATGAGCAGTTCTTC.

This sequence joins TRBV11-2 and TRBJ2-4; 7 bases line up with TRBD2. Germline CDR1 and CDR2: SGHAT and FQNNGV. Unmatched junction bases numbered 6, after V lost 1 base and J lost 0 bases. This CDR3 is 17 amino acids long. CDR3 bases: TGTGCCAGCAGCTTAGGGGGGGGAAAAACAGCCAAAAACATTCAGTACTTC. This sequence encodes CASSLGGGKTAKNIQYF.

The chain is built from TRBV24-1 and TRBJ2-3; 12 bases align to TRBD2. From germline, CDR1 is KGHDR and CDR2 SFDVKD. The CDR3 runs 14 residues. The V segment lost 7 bases and the J segment 4 bases; nucleotides outside the gene matches: 2. This CDR3 is CATRTSGRPDTQYF. The CDR3 nucleotides are TGTGCCACCAGAACTAGCGGGAGGCCAGATACGCAGTATTTT.